This T cell receptor beta chain was identified in a study of T cells after posttransplantation cyclophosphamide (dated by TCRdb to between 2015 and 2016). With regard to the full study: The study tracked T cell repertoire reconstitution by TRB sequencing after myeloablative bone marrow transplantation using posttransplantation cyclophosphamide as GVHD prophylaxis. Samples from roughly 32 PTCy-treated patients, along with samples from 15 to 20 of their related bone marrow donors, underwent antigen receptor sequencing. TRB sequencing was performed on blood from all 35 or so PTCy patients with 1-year posttransplant specimens. In 3 patients, up to about 3 additional blood samples taken between 2 and 5.2 years after transplant also underwent TRB sequencing, as did pretransplant blood from a handful of patients. Because TRA and TRB clonality correlated tightly in several samples, later TCR analyses were limited to TRB. Public TRB sequences were checked against a database of over 3,600 sequences associated with responses to pathogens, tumor antigens, self-antigens and alloantigens. Overall study results and their limits: The TRB repertoires of T cells infiltrating skin or GI tract showed only limited overlap with the TRB repertoires of T cells in blood. Donor-recipient similarity was low at 1-2 months but rose over the first year, and later blood repertoires were often dominated by donor CD8+ memory clones. Across the roughly 48 patients, TRB clonality was highly associated with recipient CMV seropositivity and CMV reactivation, and diversity with PTCy was similar to that in the CNI/methotrexate controls.

Genomic DNA was used for TRB sequencing, which was performed with the immunoSEQ assay at survey resolution or with the hsTCRB kit. Concerning the study's data processing: The immunoSEQ software handled initial read processing, and the LymphoSeq R package was used for repertoire analyses. Clonality was calculated as 1 minus normalized Shannon entropy, and the Gini coefficient was also calculated for each TRB dataset. To infer phenotypes in unsorted samples, TRB sequences from sorted subsets of the recipient or donor were mapped onto the unsorted samples of the same recipient. Not all clones reach the TCRdb copy of this immuneACCESS table, which keeps in-frame sequences only. Checked studies attribute under half of the gap to unresolved V genes and leave the rest unexplained. Clone size and V and J calls were adopted from that table, with D and trimming inferred from the DNA. In this sample the table shows some 66,000 clones, approximately 92% of which occur a single time. The ten largest clonotypes hold approximately 2.7% of the sample.

Turning to this clone: Its specific antigen is unknown. No base quality information exists; no much larger clone differs at one position.

The CDR3 holds 15 amino acids from the cysteine to the phenylalanine. Only CDR3 DNA is held: 45 bases, read in frame from base 1. Trimming removed 0 bases from V and 1 base from J; the gene matches leave 3 bases unexplained. As encoded in the germline V gene, CDR1 is MNHEY while CDR2 is SVGAGI. On the day of marrow donation, related bone marrow donors gave peripheral blood samples. Peripheral blood and bone marrow mononuclear cells were isolated by Ficoll-Hypaque density centrifugation and cryopreserved. The sequenced material came from PBMCs. This receptor was taken from a woman under 40 in good health and a related stem cell transplant donor. The chain is assembled from TRBV6-5 and TRBJ2-7; TRBD1 aligns with 7 central bases. CDR3 reads: CASSYSGTDSYEQYF. Here is the DNA: TGTGCCAGCAGTTACTCTGGGACAGATTCCTACGAGCAGTACTTC.